This TCR beta chain was observed in a study of metastatic and nonmetastatic thyroid tumors. Study-level information: Blood and tumor or nodule tissue repertoires from malignant and benign thyroid patients were compared. Overall study findings and caveats: Within blood and tumor, benign nodules reportedly had significantly lower TCR beta diversity than malignant thyroid tumors did.

Using MiXCR, TCRdb reanalyzed the PCR reads. The profile covers more than 30,000 clones, with approximately 19% appearing a single time and roughly 22% taken by the ten largest. Note on this clone: The antigen is undetermined. One end of the junction fails to match germline, which may point to a read error.

The CDR3 covers 15 residues. The germline gives CDR1 SGHVS, CDR2 FNYEAQ. The entire patient cohort was treatment-naive prior to thyroid surgery. The V call is TRBV7-6, the J call TRBJ1-6; 7 bases are shared with TRBD1. Sequencing used blood. The origin of this receptor is a female donor with papillary thyroid cancer or a benign thyroid nodule (not recorded which). Some clones in this sample may be carry-over from other donors' samples. The chain's CDR3 is CASSLGTVANSPLHF. CDR3 DNA: TGTGCCAGCAGCTTGGGGACAGTGGCGAATTCTCCCCTCCACTTT.